The source of this TCR beta chain is a study of tumor and adjacent non-tumor tissue in lung cancer (dated by TCRdb to between 2017 and 2018). For the wider study: Patients with adenocarcinoma (about twelve), squamous cell carcinoma (2) and small cell lung cancer (1) were included in the cohort. Among the roughly 15 patients, ages ranged from about 31 to 76 years, 10 were men and 5 were women, and disease was TNM stage I to III. A total of about 130 million productive TCRbeta reads were generated by sequencing, corresponding to an average of around 4 million reads per sample. Using bulk TCRbeta repertoires from around 14 lung cancer patients, the study set lung tumor tissue side by side with matched distant non-tumor lung tissue. A few dozen paired specimens, one tumor and one normal lung sample per patient, were profiled by TCRbeta CDR3 sequencing.

The investigation overall reported the following: TCR diversity was significantly higher in younger patients, and greater tumor TCR diversity was associated with shorter overall survival and shorter disease-free survival. Because peripheral blood was not sequenced, blood TCRbeta repertoires in the lung cancer patients of the study were not examined. With only roughly 15 patients in the cohort, the authors noted that larger samples and more detailed clinical data are needed. The sequencing platform is not named in the methods, and unique molecular identifiers are not mentioned. Significantly higher TCR diversity (inverse Simpson) was observed in tumor tissue than in normal lung tissue (approximately 430 vs 150, P = 0.0075, Mann-Whitney U test). The top 100 clones made up a significantly larger cumulative share of the repertoire in normal lung than in tumor tissue.

The count of this clonotype is one. Its antigen remains unidentified. The junction departs from the called germline gene at one end, perhaps through a read error. Library method: multiplex PCR. Sequencing relied on an Illumina HiSeq 2500. Following protocols modified from ARM-PCR, the researchers constructed TCRbeta libraries through three rounds of nested PCR with primers (Table S4). PCR products of 200-500 bp were gel-excised and purified with the QIAquick gel extraction kit before sequencing. Per the original workflow: Trimmomatic was used to clean the reads, FLASH was used to merge the reads into complete CDR3 sequences, and MiTCR was used to assign the reads to V(D)J germline segments. VDJtools was used to compute clonal diversity as the inverse Simpson's index. A read counted as productive if the sequence was in-frame and lacked a premature stop codon. TCRdb's own reprocessing of the public reads used fastp at Q25 and MiXCR and kept productive beta chains. CDR3 protein duplicates are merged, each entry listing the most common genes and DNA. The V and J calls were determined by TCRdb, not by the authors. This sample has roughly 220,000 distinct CDR3 sequences in its table, and less than 80% of those were observed once. Together, the top ten hold approximately 25% of the sample.

RNA was isolated from bulk, unsorted tissue, and RNA quality was assessed with a NanoDrop ND-1000 and an Agilent 2100. Donors were newly diagnosed lung cancer patients admitted for thoracic surgery in China between August and November 2014, without prior chemotherapy. Patients who had received previous radiotherapy or chemotherapy, or who had another concurrent cancer, were excluded from the study. Surgical tissue pieces of about 1-2 cm3 were preserved in RNAlater solution and stored at -80 °C until use. This sequence originates from a man aged 55-75 years with non-small cell lung cancer. Sequencing used lung tumor tissue.

The CDR3 has the sequence CASRLVSGQVYEQYF. The DNA reads TGTGCCAGCAGGTTAGTCTCGGGACAGGTATACGAGCAGTACTTC. The sequence links TRBV11-1 to TRBJ2-7; 8 bases in between match TRBD1. CDR3 length: 15 amino acids, cysteine to phenylalanine. CDR3 DNA is the only sequence kept; it has 45 bases, read in frame from the first base. According to the germline V gene (reference sequence), CDR1 reads SGHAT and CDR2 reads FQDESV.